This is a list of T cell receptor beta chains from one sample in a study of neurological immune-mediated disorders. TCRdb re-called the 5' RACE reads with MiXCR, one entry per CDR3 protein. The profile shows roughly 14,000 distinct CDR3 sequences, approximately 7.6% of them singletons. Sequenced input: CD8+ T cells from blood. The receptors originated from a woman aged 40 to 55 in good health. Each CDR3 is given with its conserved first and last residue. D genes are given only for firm matches. The size entry is marked missing in some rows and otherwise reads once, few, many or a size class.

d_gene	v_gene	j_gene	abundance	CDR3aa	CDR3nt
-	TRBV11-2	TRBJ1-5	medium-sized	CASSPGTPNQPQHF	TGTGCCAGCAGCCCCGGGACACCAAATCAGCCCCAGCATTTT
TRBD2	TRBV29-1	TRBJ2-5	many	CSVEGGGAQYF	TGCAGCGTTGAAGGCGGGGGTGCCCAGTACTTC
-	TRBV28	TRBJ2-2	many	CASTSTGELFF	TGTGCCAGCACCAGTACCGGGGAGCTGTTTTTT
-	TRBV6-5	TRBJ2-2	many	CASSYVYTGELFF	TGTGCCAGCAGTTACGTCTACACCGGGGAGCTGTTTTTT
-	TRBV28	TRBJ2-3	many	CASSQGGGNTQYF	TGTGCCAGCAGCCAGGGGGGGGGAAATACGCAGTATTTT
-	TRBV11-2	TRBJ2-2	many	CASSLKANTGELFF	TGTGCCAGCAGCTTGAAAGCGAACACCGGGGAGCTGTTTTTT
-	TRBV27	TRBJ2-1	many	CASRKILYNEQFF	TGTGCCAGCAGGAAAATACTCTACAATGAGCAGTTCTTC
TRBD1	TRBV20-1	TRBJ1-1	many	CSAYRGLKGNTEAFF	TGCAGTGCTTACAGGGGGCTCAAGGGGAACACTGAAGCTTTCTTT
-	TRBV2	TRBJ1-1	many	CATPDRDNTEAFF	TGTGCCACTCCGGACCGGGATAACACTGAAGCTTTCTTT
-	TRBV20-1	TRBJ1-5	many	CSASPRPRVDQPQHF	TGCAGTGCTTCCCCTCGACCGCGGGTGGATCAGCCCCAGCATTTT
-	TRBV7-6	TRBJ2-2	many	CASSTPGGLTGELFF	TGTGCCAGCAGCACCCCAGGAGGATTAACCGGGGAGCTGTTTTTT
TRBD2	TRBV7-2	TRBJ2-1	many	CASSLVASGYSYNEQFF	TGTGCCAGCAGCTTAGTGGCTAGCGGGTACTCCTACAATGAGCAGTTCTTC
TRBD1	TRBV29-1	TRBJ2-7	many	CSVGTGGSYEQYF	TGCAGCGTCGGGACAGGCGGTTCCTACGAGCAGTACTTC
-	TRBV7-2	TRBJ2-3	many	CASSTLIASTDTQYF	TGTGCCAGCAGCACCCTGATAGCATCGACAGATACGCAGTATTTT
TRBD2	TRBV27	TRBJ2-7	many	CASSSGVAGVGEQYF	TGTGCCAGCAGTTCTGGAGTAGCGGGAGTTGGCGAGCAGTACTTC
-	TRBV25-1	TRBJ2-2	many	CASSELTGASGELFF	TGTGCCAGCAGTGAATTGACGGGCGCGTCCGGGGAGCTGTTTTTT
TRBD2	TRBV12-3/TRBV12-4	TRBJ2-5	many	CASSVISGRFPETQYF	TGTGCCAGCAGTGTCATCAGCGGGAGATTTCCGGAGACCCAGTACTTC
TRBD2	TRBV24-1	TRBJ2-1	many	CATSDPGLADEQFF	TGTGCCACCAGTGATCCCGGACTAGCTGACGAGCAGTTCTTC
-	TRBV14	TRBJ2-5	many	CASSQVNLGGETQYF	TGTGCCAGCAGCCAAGTTAATCTGGGTGGAGAGACCCAGTACTTC
-	TRBV19	TRBJ1-1	many	CASNIAGNTEAFF	TGTGCCAGTAATATAGCCGGGAACACTGAAGCTTTCTTT
TRBD1	TRBV7-2	TRBJ1-2	-	CASSLQGANYGYTF	TGTGCCAGCAGCTTACAGGGGGCTAACTATGGCTACACCTTC
-	TRBV5-6	TRBJ1-5	many	CASSLMGFSMSNQPQHF	TGTGCCAGCAGCTTGATGGGTTTCTCCATGAGCAATCAGCCCCAGCATTTT
-	TRBV27	TRBJ1-1	many	CASRGEDAWRAFF	TGTGCCAGCAGGGGGGAGGACGCCTGGCGAGCTTTCTTT
-	TRBV27	TRBJ2-1	-	CTTSLSWYNEQFF	TGTACCACCAGTTTATCTTGGTACAATGAGCAGTTCTTC
-	TRBV15	TRBJ2-2	many	CATSRVTGPGELFF	TGTGCCACCAGCAGAGTTACAGGTCCCGGGGAGCTGTTTTTT
TRBD2	TRBV29-1	TRBJ2-2	many	CSGTSMINGELFF	TGCAGCGGGACTAGCATGATTAACGGGGAGCTGTTTTTT
-	TRBV27	TRBJ1-5	many	CASSQQAASNQPQHF	TGTGCCAGCAGCCAACAGGCGGCCTCCAATCAGCCCCAGCATTTT
-	TRBV5-1	TRBJ2-7	few	CASKTNQGPLVEQYF	TGCGCCAGCAAAACAAACCAAGGTCCTCTTGTGGAGCAGTACTTC